Listed below are T cell receptor beta chains from one sample, sequenced in a study of T cells in Graves' hyperthyroidism and ophthalmopathy. Via MiXCR, TCRdb re-called the multiplex PCR reads, giving one row per CDR3 protein. Of approximately 560,000 distinct CDR3 sequences listed, more than 15% are singletons. The sequenced sample consisted of blood. The source of these receptors is a woman aged 25 to 39 with Graves' hyperthyroidism. CDR3s leave out the opening cysteine and the closing phenylalanine or tryptophan. A D gene is named only where the DNA matches it firmly.

D gene | J gene | V gene | CDR3 protein
- | TRBJ1-5 | TRBV18 | ASSPQNQPQH
TRBD2 | TRBJ2-7 | TRBV29-1 | SVDGVAGTYEQY
TRBD1 | TRBJ2-1 | TRBV5-8 | ASSLPRQGTSDEQF
- | TRBJ1-6 | TRBV9 | ASSVNPSGSPLH
- | TRBJ2-5 | TRBV20-1 | SANKVETQY
- | TRBJ1-1 | TRBV4-1 | ASSQISTGGTEAF
TRBD1 | TRBJ1-2 | TRBV12-3/TRBV12-4 | ASSRPGQKYGYT
- | TRBJ1-6 | TRBV4-1 | ASSHPPTGSPLH
- | TRBJ1-2 | TRBV6-5 | ASSYRGGTTRYGYT
TRBD1 | TRBJ2-6 | TRBV5-1 | ASSPGQGSSGANVLT
- | TRBJ2-7 | TRBV28 | ASSFRYRRQRSSYEQY
- | TRBJ2-2 | TRBV24-1 | ATSDLRETGELF
TRBD1 | TRBJ1-2 | TRBV27 | ASSPRTGRGGYT
TRBD2 | TRBJ2-1 | TRBV3-1 | ASSLTSGDTTWSYNEQF
- | TRBJ1-5 | TRBV20-1 | SASGSRVVGNQPQH
TRBD1 | TRBJ1-5 | TRBV6-1 | ASSRRMEGANQPQH